This T cell receptor (beta chain) stems from a study of T cells expressing NK-cell markers. Study-wide context: HCMV serostatus: most of the eight sequenced donors positive, one negative. General study points: A range of roughly 1.0-7.0% of CD8+ T cells consisted of dominant NKG2C+ clonotypes in a handful of donors. The CD3+CD56-NKG2C+ fraction was also led by these clonotypes in a few donors.

TCRdb reprocessed the 5' RACE reads and keeps a single row for each CDR3 protein, giving no DNA. Across roughly 420,000 distinct CDR3 sequences, the top ten clones capture more than 7% of the sample. About this clonotype: Its antigen remains unidentified.

Germline-derived CDR1 and CDR2 are SGHAT and FQNNGV. The CDR3 covers 18 residues. This TCR came from a woman aged 18-70 years in good health. Sample: blood T cells: a sorted CD56 or NKG2C T cell subset, CD4+ or CD8+ T cells, or bulk PBMC T cells (not recorded which). This sequence joins TRBV11-2 and TRBJ2-3; TCRdb proposes TRBD1, but this gene call is untestable without DNA. The CDR3 loop reads CASNFGGPRTGRTDTQYF.